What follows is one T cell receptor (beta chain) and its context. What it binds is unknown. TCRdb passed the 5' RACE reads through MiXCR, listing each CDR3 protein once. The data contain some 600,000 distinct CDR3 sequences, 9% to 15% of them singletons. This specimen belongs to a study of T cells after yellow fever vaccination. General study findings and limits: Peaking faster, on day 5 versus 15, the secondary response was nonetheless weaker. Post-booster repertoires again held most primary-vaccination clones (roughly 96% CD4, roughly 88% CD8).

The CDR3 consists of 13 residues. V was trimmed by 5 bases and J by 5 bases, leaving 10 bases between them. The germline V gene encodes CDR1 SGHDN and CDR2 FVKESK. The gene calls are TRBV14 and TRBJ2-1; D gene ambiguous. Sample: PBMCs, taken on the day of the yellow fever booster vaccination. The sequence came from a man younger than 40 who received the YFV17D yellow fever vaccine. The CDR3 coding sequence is TGTGCCAGCAGCTTTCAACGGAACAATGAGCAGTTCTTC. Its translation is CASSFQRNNEQFF.